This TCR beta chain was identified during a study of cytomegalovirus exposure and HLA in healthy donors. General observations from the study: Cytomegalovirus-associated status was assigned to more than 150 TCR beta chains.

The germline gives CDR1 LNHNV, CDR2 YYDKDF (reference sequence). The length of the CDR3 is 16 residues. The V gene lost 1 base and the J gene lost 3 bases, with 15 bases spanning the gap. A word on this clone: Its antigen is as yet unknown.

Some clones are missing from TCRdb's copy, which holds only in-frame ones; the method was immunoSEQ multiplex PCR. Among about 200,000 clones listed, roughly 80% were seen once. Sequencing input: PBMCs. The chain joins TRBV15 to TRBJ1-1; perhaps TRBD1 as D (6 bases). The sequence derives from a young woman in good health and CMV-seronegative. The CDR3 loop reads CATSRALGRGDTEAFF. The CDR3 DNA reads TGTGCCACCAGCAGAGCATTAGGCAGGGGTGACACTGAAGCTTTCTTT.